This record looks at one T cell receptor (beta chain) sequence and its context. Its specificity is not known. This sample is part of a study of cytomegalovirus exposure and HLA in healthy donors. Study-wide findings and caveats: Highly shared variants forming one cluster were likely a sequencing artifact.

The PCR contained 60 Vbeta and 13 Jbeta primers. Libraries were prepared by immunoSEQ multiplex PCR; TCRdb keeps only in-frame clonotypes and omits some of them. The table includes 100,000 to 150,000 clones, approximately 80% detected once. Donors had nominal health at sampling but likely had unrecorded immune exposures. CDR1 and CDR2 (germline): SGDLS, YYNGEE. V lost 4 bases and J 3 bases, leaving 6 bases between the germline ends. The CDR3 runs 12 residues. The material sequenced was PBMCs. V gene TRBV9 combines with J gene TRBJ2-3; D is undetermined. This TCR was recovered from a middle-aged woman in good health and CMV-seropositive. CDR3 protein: CASSPQTDTQYF. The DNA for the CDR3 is TGTGCCAGCAGCCCCCAGACAGATACGCAGTATTTT.